The sequence of this T cell receptor (beta chain) was determined in a study of blood T cell repertoires in COVID-19. V lost 3 bases, J lost 6 bases, and 13 bases lay in between. CDR1 and CDR2 from the germline V gene are SGDLS and YYNGEE. CDR3 length equals 13 residues. The data were produced by immunoSEQ multiplex PCR, yet TCRdb's version contains in-frame clones alone and is incomplete. The sample lists roughly 190,000 clones, less than 90% seen once, with approximately 1% in the top ten. The TCR was taken from a man aged 30-40 years with acute or convalescent COVID-19. The chain has TRBV9 and TRBJ2-7; perhaps TRBD2 as D (5 bases). The source material was peripheral blood. This CDR3 reads CASSGRGLSEQYF. The CDR3 bases are TGTGCCAGCAGCGGACGCGGACTGAGCGAGCAGTACTTC.